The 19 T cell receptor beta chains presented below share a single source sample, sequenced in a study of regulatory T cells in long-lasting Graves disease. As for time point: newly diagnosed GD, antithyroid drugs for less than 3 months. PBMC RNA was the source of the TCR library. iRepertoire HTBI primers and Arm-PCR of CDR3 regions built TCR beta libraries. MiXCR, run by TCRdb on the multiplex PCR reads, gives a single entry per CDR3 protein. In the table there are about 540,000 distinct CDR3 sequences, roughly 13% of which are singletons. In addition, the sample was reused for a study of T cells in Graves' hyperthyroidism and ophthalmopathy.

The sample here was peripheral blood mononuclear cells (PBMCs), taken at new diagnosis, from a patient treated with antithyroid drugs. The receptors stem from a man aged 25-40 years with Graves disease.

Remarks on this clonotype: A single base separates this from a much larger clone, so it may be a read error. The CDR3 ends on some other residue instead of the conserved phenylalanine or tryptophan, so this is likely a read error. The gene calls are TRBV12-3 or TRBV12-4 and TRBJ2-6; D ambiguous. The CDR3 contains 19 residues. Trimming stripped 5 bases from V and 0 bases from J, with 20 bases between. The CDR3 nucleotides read TGTGCCAGCAGTATCCCAAGGACGGAGTGGAGCTCTGGGGCCAACGTCCTGACTCTC. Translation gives CASSIPRTEWSSGANVLTL.

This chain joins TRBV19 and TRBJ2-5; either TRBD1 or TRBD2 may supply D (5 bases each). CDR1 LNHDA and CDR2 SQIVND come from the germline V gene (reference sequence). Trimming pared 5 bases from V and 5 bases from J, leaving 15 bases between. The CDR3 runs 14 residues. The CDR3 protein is CASSSRGRVETQYF. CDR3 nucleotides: TGTGCCAGTAGTTCACGGGGCAGGGTGGAGACCCAGTACTTC.

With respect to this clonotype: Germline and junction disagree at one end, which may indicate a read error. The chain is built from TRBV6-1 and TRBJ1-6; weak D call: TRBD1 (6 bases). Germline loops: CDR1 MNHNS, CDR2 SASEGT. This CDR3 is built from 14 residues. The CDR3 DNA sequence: TGTGCCAGCACCCAGGGGACTTTTAGTTCACCCCCCCACTTT. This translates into CASTQGTFSSPPHF.

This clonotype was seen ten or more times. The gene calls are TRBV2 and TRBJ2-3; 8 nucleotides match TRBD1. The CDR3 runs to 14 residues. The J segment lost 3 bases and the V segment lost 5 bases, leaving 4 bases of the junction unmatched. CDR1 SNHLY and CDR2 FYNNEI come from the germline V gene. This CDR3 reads CASSKQGVTDTQYF. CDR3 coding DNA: TGTGCCAGCAGTAAACAGGGGGTTACAGATACGCAGTATTTT. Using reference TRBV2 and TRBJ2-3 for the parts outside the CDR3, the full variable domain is EPEVTQTPSHQVTQMGQEVILRCVPISNHLYFYWYRQILGQKVEFLVSFYNNEISEKSEIFDDQFSVERPDGSNFTLKIRSTKLEDSAMYFCASSKQGVTDTQYFGPGTRLTVL.

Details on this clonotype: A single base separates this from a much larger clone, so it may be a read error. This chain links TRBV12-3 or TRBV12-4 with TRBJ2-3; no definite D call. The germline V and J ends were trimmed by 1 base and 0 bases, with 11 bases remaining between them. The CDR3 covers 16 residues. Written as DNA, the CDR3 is TGTGCCAGCAGTTTAGATCGGGCCGGTAGCACAGATACGCAGTATTTT. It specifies CASSLDRAGSTDTQYF.

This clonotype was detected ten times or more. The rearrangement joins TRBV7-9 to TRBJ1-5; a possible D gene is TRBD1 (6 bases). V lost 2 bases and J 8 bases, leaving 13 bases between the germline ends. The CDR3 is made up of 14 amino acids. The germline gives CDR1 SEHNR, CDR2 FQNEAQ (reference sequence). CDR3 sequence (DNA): TGTGCCAGCAGCTTAACGGACAGTTTGGAGCCCCAGCATTTT. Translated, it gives CASSLTDSLEPQHF.

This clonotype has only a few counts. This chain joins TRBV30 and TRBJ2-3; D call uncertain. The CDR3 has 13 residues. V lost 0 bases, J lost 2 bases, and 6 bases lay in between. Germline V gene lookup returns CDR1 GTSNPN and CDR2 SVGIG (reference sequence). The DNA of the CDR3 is TGTGCCTGGAGTGTACAGATCACAGATACGCAGTATTTT. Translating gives CAWSVQITDTQYF.

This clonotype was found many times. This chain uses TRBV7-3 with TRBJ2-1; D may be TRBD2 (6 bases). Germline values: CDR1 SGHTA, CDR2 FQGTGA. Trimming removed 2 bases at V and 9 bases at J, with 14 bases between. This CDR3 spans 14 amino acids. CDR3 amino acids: CASSLFGRMGEQFF. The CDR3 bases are TGTGCCAGCAGCTTATTCGGGAGAATGGGTGAGCAGTTCTTC.

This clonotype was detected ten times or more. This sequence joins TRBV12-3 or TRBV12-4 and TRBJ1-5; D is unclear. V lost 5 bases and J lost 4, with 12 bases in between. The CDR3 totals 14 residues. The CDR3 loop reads CASSPRGWNQPQHF. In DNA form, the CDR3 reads TGTGCCAGCAGTCCCCGGGGTTGGAATCAGCCCCAGCATTTT.

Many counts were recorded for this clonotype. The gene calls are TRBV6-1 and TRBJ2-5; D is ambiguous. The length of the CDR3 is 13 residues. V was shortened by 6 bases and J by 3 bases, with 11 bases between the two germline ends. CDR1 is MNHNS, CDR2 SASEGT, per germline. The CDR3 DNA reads TGTGCCAGCAGAGGAGTCCTAAAAGAGACCCAGTACTTC. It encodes CASRGVLKETQYF.

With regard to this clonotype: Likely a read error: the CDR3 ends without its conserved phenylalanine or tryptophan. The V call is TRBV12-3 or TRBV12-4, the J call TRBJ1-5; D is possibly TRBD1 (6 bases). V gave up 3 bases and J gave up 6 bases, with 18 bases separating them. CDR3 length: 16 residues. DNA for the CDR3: TGTGCCAGCAGTTTTGCCAGTTGGGGGGCAGGTCAGCCCCAGCATCTT. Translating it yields CASSFASWGAGQPQHL.

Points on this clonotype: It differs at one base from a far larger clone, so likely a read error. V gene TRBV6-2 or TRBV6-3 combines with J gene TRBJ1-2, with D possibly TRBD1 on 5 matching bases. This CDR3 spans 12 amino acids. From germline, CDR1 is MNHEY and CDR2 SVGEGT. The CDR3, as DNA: TGTGCCAGCGGGGGAGGCCGTGGTGGCCACACCTTC. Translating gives CASGGGRGGHTF.

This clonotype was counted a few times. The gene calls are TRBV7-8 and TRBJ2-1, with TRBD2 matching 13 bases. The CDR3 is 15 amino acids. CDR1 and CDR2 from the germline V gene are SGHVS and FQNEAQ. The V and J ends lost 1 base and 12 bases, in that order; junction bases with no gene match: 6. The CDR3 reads CASSLEGTSGNGQFF. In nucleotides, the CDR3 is TGTGCCAGCAGCTTAGAAGGGACTAGCGGGAACGGGCAGTTCTTC.

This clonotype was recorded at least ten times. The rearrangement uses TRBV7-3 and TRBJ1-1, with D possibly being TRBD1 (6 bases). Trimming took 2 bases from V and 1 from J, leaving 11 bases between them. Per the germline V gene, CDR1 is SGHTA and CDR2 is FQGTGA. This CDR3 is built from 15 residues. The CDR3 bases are TGTGCCAGCAGCTTATTGGGGGCCGGGAACACTGAAGCTTTCTTT. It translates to CASSLLGAGNTEAFF. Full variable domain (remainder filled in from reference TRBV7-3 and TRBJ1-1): GAGVSQTPSNKVTEKGKYVELRCDPISGHTALYWYRQSLGQGPEFLIYFQGTGAADDSGLPNDRFFAVRPEGSVSTLKIQRTERGDSAVYLCASSLLGAGNTEAFFGQGTRLTVV.

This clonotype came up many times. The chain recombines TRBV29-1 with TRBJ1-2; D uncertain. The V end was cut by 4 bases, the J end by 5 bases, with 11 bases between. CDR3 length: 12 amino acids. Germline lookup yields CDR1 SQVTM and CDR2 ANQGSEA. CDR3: CSVVAQPYGYTF. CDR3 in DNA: TGCAGCGTTGTCGCACAGCCTTATGGCTACACCTTC. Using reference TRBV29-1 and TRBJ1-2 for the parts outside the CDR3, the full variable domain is SAVISQKPSRDICQRGTSLTIQCQVDSQVTMMFWYRQQPGQSLTLIATANQGSEATYESGFVIDKFPISRPNLTFSTLTVSNMSPEDSSIYLCSVVAQPYGYTFGSGTRLTVV.

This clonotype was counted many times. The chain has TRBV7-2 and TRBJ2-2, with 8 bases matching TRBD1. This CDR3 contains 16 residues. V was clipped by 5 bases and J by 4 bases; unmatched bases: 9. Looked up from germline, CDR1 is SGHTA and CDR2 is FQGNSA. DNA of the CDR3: TGTGCCAGCAGCAGGACAGGGTTTGTGAGCACCGGGGAGCTGTTTTTT. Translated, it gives CASSRTGFVSTGELFF.

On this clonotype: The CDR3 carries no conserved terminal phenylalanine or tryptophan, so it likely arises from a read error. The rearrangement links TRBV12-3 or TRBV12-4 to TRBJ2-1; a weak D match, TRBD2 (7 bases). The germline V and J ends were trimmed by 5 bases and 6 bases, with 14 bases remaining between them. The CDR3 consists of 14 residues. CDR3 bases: TGTGCCAGCAGTGGGGGAGGGGGAGTCAATGAGCAGTTCCTC. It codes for CASSGGGGVNEQFL.

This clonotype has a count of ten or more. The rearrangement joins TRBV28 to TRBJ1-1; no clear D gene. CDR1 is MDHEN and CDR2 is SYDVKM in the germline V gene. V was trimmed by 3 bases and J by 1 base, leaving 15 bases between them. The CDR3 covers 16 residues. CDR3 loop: CASSFYTPERNTEAFF. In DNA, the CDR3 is TGTGCCAGCAGTTTCTACACCCCCGAAAGGAACACTGAAGCTTTCTTT.

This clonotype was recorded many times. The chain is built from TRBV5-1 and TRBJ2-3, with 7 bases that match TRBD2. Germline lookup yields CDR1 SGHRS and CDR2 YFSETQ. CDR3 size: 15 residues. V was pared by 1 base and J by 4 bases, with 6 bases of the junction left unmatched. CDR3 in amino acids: CASSLSGGGADTQYF. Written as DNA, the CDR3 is TGCGCCAGCAGCTTGTCGGGAGGAGGCGCAGATACGCAGTATTTT.